Listed here are 5 T cell receptor beta chains from one sample, sequenced in a study of technical replicates of blood from a few donors. Generated by immunoSEQ multiplex PCR, the TCRdb table keeps only in-frame clones and is missing some. Among about 70,000 clones, 85% to 95% were seen once, and the ten largest hold roughly 0.37%. The sequencing sample was made of T cells isolated from PBMCs. These receptors all come from a human donor in good health.

The V gene is TRBV19, the J gene TRBJ2-1; 8 positions match TRBD2. The CDR3 is 16 amino acids. Germline values: CDR1 LNHDA, CDR2 SQIVND (reference sequence). J lost 8 bases, V lost 5 bases, and 14 bases had no gene match. In DNA, the CDR3 is TGTGCCAGTAGTCGAGGTTTAGCGGGAACCATCGATGAGCAGTTCTTC. Its protein is CASSRGLAGTIDEQFF.

The chain recombines TRBV28 with TRBJ2-2; unclear D gene. Looked up from germline, CDR1 is MDHEN and CDR2 is SYDVKM. Trimming removed 5 bases from V and 2 bases from J, with 9 bases in between. The CDR3 has 14 amino acids. The CDR3 loop is CASSTSTNTGELFF. The CDR3 bases are TGTGCCAGCAGTACATCCACAAACACCGGGGAGCTGTTTTTT.

This clone occurred a few times. The gene calls are TRBV15 and TRBJ2-2; D ambiguous. Germline V gene sequence: CDR1 LNHNV, CDR2 YYDKDF (reference sequence). Trimming shortened V by 0 bases and J by 5 bases, and 7 bases separated the two germline ends. The CDR3 extends over 14 amino acids. The CDR3 loop reads CATSRDKETGELFF. The CDR3 region has the DNA TGTGCCACCAGCAGAGATAAGGAGACCGGGGAGCTGTTTTTT.

V and J are TRBV30 and TRBJ1-1; 9 nucleotides line up with TRBD1. This CDR3 region has 12 residues. V shed 5 bases, J shed 6 bases, and the junction held 4 bases outside the gene matches. Per the germline V gene, CDR1 is GTSNPN and CDR2 is SVGIG (reference sequence). Here the CDR3 DNA reads TGTGCCTGGCGAACAGGGGGCCCTGAAGCTTTCTTT. Amino acids: CAWRTGGPEAFF.

J is TRBJ1-2 and V is TRBV11-3; 8 bases map to TRBD1. Losses at the gene ends were 2 bases for V and 3 bases for J; bases not matched to a gene: 5. CDR1 is SGHNT, CDR2 YENEEA, per germline. This CDR3 has 15 residues. The CDR3 sequence: CASSLIQGADYGYTF. The CDR3 nucleotides are TGTGCCAGCAGCTTAATTCAGGGGGCGGACTATGGCTACACCTTC.